This T cell receptor beta chain stems from a study of blood T cell repertoires in COVID-19. Study overall: The United States, Italy and Spain provided the acute and convalescent COVID-19 samples. Nucleic acid was either cDNA or gDNA, and it came from T cells, B-cell-depleted T cells, or PBMCs.

Original data processing: Reference gene primer amplification gave nucleated cell count estimates. Using immunoSEQ multiplex PCR, the repertoire was profiled, and TCRdb retains in-frame clones only, with some absent. V and J calls and clone size are as listed in that table; D and trimming were resolved from the DNA. The data contain about 88,000 clones, 87% of them singletons. The V and J ends lost 5 bases and 2 bases respectively, with 15 bases between them. The CDR3 extends over 15 amino acids. Germline V gene lookup returns CDR1 SEHNR and CDR2 FQNEAQ (reference sequence). During active infection, Seattle patients enrolled and were then monitored through disease.

The receptor was isolated from a woman between 55 and 75 years old with COVID-19, enrolled during active disease. This chain joins TRBV7-9 and TRBJ1-2; tentative D call: TRBD1 (5 bases). Sequencing was done on a sample of peripheral blood. The CDR3 protein is CASSPDTGINYGYTF. CDR3 in DNA: TGTGCCAGCAGCCCCGATACAGGAATCAACTATGGCTACACCTTC.